One and the same sample provided the 6 T cell receptor beta chains below, sequenced in a study of T cell responses to AZD1222 COVID-19 vaccine. Method: immunoSEQ multiplex PCR; TCRdb's copy keeps in-frame clones and lacks some. The sample records about 170,000 clones, roughly nine tenths being singletons. Sequenced material: peripheral blood, taken on day 0 of AZD1222 vaccination. These receptors all come from an adult in good health.

This chain uses TRBV19 with TRBJ2-4; D possibly corresponds to TRBD1 (5 bases). The CDR3 totals 18 residues. Looked up from germline, CDR1 is LNHDA and CDR2 is SQIVND (reference sequence). Trimming removed 0 bases from V and 2 bases from J, with 17 bases in between. As DNA, the CDR3 is TGTGCCAGTAGTATAGATCTTTGGGGCAGCAGAACCAAAAACATTCAGTACTTC. It is translated as CASSIDLWGSRTKNIQYF.

The chain recombines TRBV19 with TRBJ1-5; no clear D. Trimming removed 3 bases at V and 3 bases at J, with 9 bases between. CDR1 and CDR2 (germline): LNHDA, SQIVND (reference sequence). This CDR3 has 14 amino acids. The CDR3 loop reads CASSISAVNQPQHF. In DNA, the CDR3 is TGTGCCAGTAGTATTTCGGCAGTCAATCAGCCCCAGCATTTT.

The J gene is TRBJ1-5, the V gene TRBV29-1; D is perhaps TRBD1 (5 bases). The V and J ends lost 4 bases and 7 bases respectively, with 14 bases between them. Germline-derived CDR1 and CDR2 are SQVTM and ANQGSEA. The CDR3 is made up of 13 amino acids. The CDR3 DNA follows: TGCAGCGTTGTCGGGGGGACGGGCCAGCCCCAGCATTTT. Translating it yields CSVVGGTGQPQHF. Drawing the rest from reference TRBV29-1 and TRBJ1-5, the complete variable domain is SAVISQKPSRDICQRGTSLTIQCQVDSQVTMMFWYRQQPGQSLTLIATANQGSEATYESGFVIDKFPISRPNLTFSTLTVSNMSPEDSSIYLCSVVGGTGQPQHFGDGTRLSIL.

This clone was counted a single time. The V call is TRBV5-4, the J call TRBJ1-2, with 9 bases aligning to TRBD1. The germline V gene has CDR1 SGHNT and CDR2 YYREEE (reference sequence). The CDR3 contains 14 residues. V trimming: 4 bases; J trimming: 4 bases; junction bases outside the gene matches: 5. The CDR3 sequence is CASSNRQGGYGYTF. In nucleotides, the CDR3 is TGTGCCAGCAGCAACCGACAGGGGGGCTATGGCTACACCTTC.

The chain couples TRBV4-2 to TRBJ2-1; 11 nucleotides match TRBD2. Per the germline V gene, CDR1 is LGHNA and CDR2 is YNFKEQ. This CDR3 comprises 17 residues. V was clipped by 4 bases and J by 2 bases; unmatched bases: 7. CDR3: CASSREPGLAAYNEQFF. CDR3 in DNA: TGTGCCAGCAGCCGTGAGCCGGGACTAGCGGCCTACAATGAGCAGTTCTTC.

The rearrangement uses TRBV28 and TRBJ1-2; no firm D call. V was trimmed by 2 bases and J by 2 bases, leaving 9 bases between them. The CDR3 spans 14 residues. Germline assignment: CDR1 MDHEN and CDR2 SYDVKM. As DNA, the CDR3 is TGTGCCAGCAGTTTAGATTGGGTGAACTATGGCTACACCTTC. Encoded protein: CASSLDWVNYGYTF.